The clone carrying this T cell receptor (beta chain) was detected only once. Its antigen is still unknown. With 60 Vbeta and 13 Jbeta primers, the PCR was carried out. The repertoire was sequenced with immunoSEQ multiplex PCR; TCRdb's copy has only in-frame clones and lacks some. The table shows about 160,000 clones, with approximately 81% occurring only once. Unrecorded immune exposure was likely among donors, who were nominally healthy when sampled. The data stem from a study of cytomegalovirus exposure and HLA in healthy donors. In the study overall: A prior analysis found 117 million unique TCR beta sequences from around 200 million T cells. Counted in an early data release were approximately 80 million unique TCRs from HLA-typed donors. General observations from the study: Another analysis was done later, and it associated 16,951 TCR beta sequences with HLA alleles at 0.05 false discovery rate.

Germline-derived CDR1 and CDR2 are SGHNT and YYREEE (reference sequence). The CDR3 contains 17 residues. V lost 0 bases to trimming and J lost 5 bases; unmatched junction nucleotides: 6. This sequence joins TRBV5-4 and TRBJ2-2; 11 positions agree with TRBD1. The specimen was PBMCs. The receptor was derived from a man between 18 and 29 years old in good health and CMV-seronegative. CDR3 sequence: CASSLADRGRGTGELFF. In DNA, the CDR3 is TGTGCCAGCAGCTTGGCGGACAGGGGGCGGGGAACCGGGGAGCTGTTTTTT.